The rows below give T cell receptor beta chains drawn from one sample of a study of response to subunit inactivated influenza vaccine. TCRdb re-analysed the RT-PCR reads in MiXCR, keeping a single row per CDR3 protein. The sample yields around 790,000 distinct CDR3 sequences, less than 25% seen once. Source: PBMCs from blood, taken roughly 5 days after vaccination. The receptors stem from a man aged 45-65 years who received an inactivated influenza vaccine. CDR3s include the opening cysteine and the closing phenylalanine or tryptophan. Each record gives: clone size, CDR3 length, V gene, J gene, CDR3 protein. A row's size may be missing; if present it is once, few, many or a size class.

abundance: few
len: 17
v_gene: TRBV6-5
j_gene: TRBJ2-4
CDR3aa: CASSYSWQGLAKNIQYF

abundance: .
len: 15
v_gene: TRBV7-2
j_gene: TRBJ1-1
CDR3aa: CASTVGPAINTEAFF

abundance: .
len: 14
v_gene: TRBV10-3
j_gene: TRBJ2-1
CDR3aa: CAVTGTSENNEQFF

abundance: .
len: 15
v_gene: TRBV20-1
j_gene: TRBJ2-1
CDR3aa: CSVWSGLAGHNEQFF

abundance: many
len: 15
v_gene: TRBV20-1
j_gene: TRBJ2-2
CDR3aa: CSAPVAGGRTGELFF

abundance: .
len: 13
v_gene: TRBV18
j_gene: TRBJ2-7
CDR3aa: CASSRIQGGEQYF

abundance: few
len: 14
v_gene: TRBV5-1
j_gene: TRBJ2-5
CDR3aa: CASSLAVLDETQYF

abundance: .
len: 17
v_gene: TRBV4-1
j_gene: TRBJ2-1
CDR3aa: CASSHPSGRGQRNEQFF

abundance: .
len: 15
v_gene: TRBV5-1
j_gene: TRBJ1-1
CDR3aa: CASTSGGTANTEAFF

abundance: many
len: 14
v_gene: TRBV12-3/TRBV12-4
j_gene: TRBJ2-1
CDR3aa: CASRGQGFYNEQFF

abundance: .
len: 15
v_gene: TRBV5-1
j_gene: TRBJ1-6
CDR3aa: CASSLEWGVNSPLHF

abundance: once
len: 16
v_gene: TRBV9
j_gene: TRBJ2-3
CDR3aa: CASSVVTSGLLDTQYF

abundance: .
len: 15
v_gene: TRBV20-1
j_gene: TRBJ1-5
CDR3aa: CSASTGAYSNQPQHF

abundance: .
len: 14
v_gene: TRBV5-6
j_gene: TRBJ2-7
CDR3aa: CAWRAAGTPCEQYF

abundance: .
len: 13
v_gene: TRBV12-3/TRBV12-4
j_gene: TRBJ1-2
CDR3aa: CASSSGALYGYTF

abundance: few
len: 16
v_gene: TRBV7-8
j_gene: TRBJ2-2
CDR3aa: CASSLFRGQVPGELFF

abundance: many
len: 15
v_gene: TRBV29-1
j_gene: TRBJ2-7
CDR3aa: CSVEATGTGTYEQYF

abundance: .
len: 14
v_gene: TRBV10-3
j_gene: TRBJ2-3
CDR3aa: CAIMDLTSTDTQYF

abundance: .
len: 12
v_gene: TRBV12-3/TRBV12-4
j_gene: TRBJ1-1
CDR3aa: CASSLFAGEAFF

abundance: .
len: 17
v_gene: TRBV5-1
j_gene: TRBJ1-6
CDR3aa: CASSLLGPSSYNSPLHF